This T cell receptor beta chain derives from a study of shared clonotypes between healthy human individuals. CDR3 length: 16 residues. V lost 1 base, J lost 4 bases, and 5 bases stayed unmatched. Germline V gene data show CDR1 as SGHVS and CDR2 as FNYEAQ. Only in-frame clones appear in the TCRdb table, and some are missing; sequencing was by immunoSEQ multiplex PCR. Here the sample spans some 2.1 million clones, roughly 95% being singletons. Study-wide findings and caveats: With four donors compared, around 5.4% of naive CD4 clonotypes were shared. Limited genetic and exposure-history diversity came from having few donors. Only blood underwent sampling, and tissue repertoires likely differ.

Concerning this clone: Antigen unknown.

CD45RO-negative, CCR7-positively selected cells formed the naive CD8 fraction, excluding terminally differentiated effector memory CD45RA+ cells. Nashville, Tennessee was home to all donors, who were Caucasian adults. The receptor's source is a man aged 18 to 30 in good health. Some clones in this sample may be carry-over from other donors' samples. The sequenced sample was naive CD8+ T cells from PBMCs. The J gene is TRBJ2-1, the V gene TRBV7-6; 9 positions agree with TRBD1. Written as DNA, the CDR3 is TGTGCCAGCAGCTTAGGAGGACAGGGGCGTTACAATGAGCAGTTCTTC. It codes for CASSLGGQGRYNEQFF.